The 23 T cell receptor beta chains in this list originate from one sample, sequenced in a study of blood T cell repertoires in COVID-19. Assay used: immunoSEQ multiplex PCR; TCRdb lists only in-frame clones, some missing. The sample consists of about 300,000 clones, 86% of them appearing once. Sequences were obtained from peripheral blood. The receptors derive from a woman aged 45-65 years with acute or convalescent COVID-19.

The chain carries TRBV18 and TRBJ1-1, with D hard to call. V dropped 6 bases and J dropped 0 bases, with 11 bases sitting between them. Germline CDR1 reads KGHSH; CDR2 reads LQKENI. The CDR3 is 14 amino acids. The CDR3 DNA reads TGTGCCAGCTCGAGCCGGGAGCTGAACACTGAAGCTTTCTTT. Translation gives CASSSRELNTEAFF.

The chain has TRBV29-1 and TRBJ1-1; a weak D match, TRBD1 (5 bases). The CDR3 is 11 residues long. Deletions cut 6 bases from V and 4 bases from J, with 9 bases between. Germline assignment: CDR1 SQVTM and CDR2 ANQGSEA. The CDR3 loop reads CSVSRATEAFF. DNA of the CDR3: TGCAGCGTAAGCAGGGCCACTGAAGCTTTCTTT.

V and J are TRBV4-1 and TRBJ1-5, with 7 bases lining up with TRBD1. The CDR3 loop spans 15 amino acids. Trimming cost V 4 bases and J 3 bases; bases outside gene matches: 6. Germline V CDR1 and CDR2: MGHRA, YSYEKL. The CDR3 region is CASSRDREPNQPQHF. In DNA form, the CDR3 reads TGCGCCAGCAGCCGGGACAGAGAGCCCAATCAGCCCCAGCATTTT.

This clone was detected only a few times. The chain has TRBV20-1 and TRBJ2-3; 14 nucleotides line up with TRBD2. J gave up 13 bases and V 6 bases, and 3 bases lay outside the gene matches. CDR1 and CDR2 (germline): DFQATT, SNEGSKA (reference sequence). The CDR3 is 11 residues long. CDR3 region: CSARGLAGEYF. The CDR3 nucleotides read TGCAGTGCAAGGGGACTAGCGGGAGAGTATTTT.

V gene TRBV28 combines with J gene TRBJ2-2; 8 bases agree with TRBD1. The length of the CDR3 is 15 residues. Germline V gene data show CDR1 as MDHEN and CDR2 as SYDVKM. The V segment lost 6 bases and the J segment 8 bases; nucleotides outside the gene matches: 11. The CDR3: CASRRRGQGWGELFF. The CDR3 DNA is TGTGCCAGCAGGAGAAGAGGACAGGGTTGGGGGGAGCTGTTTTTT.

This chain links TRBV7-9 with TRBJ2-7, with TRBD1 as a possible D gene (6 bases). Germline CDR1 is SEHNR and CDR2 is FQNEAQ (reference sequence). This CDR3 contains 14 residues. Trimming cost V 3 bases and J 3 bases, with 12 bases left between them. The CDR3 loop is CASSFRTDSYEQYF. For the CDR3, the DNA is TGTGCCAGCAGCTTCAGGACGGACAGCTACGAGCAGTACTTC.

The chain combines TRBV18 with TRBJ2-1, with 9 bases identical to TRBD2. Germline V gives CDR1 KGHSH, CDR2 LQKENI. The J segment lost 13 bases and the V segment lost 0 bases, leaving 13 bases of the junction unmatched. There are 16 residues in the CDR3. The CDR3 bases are TGTGCCAGCTCACCACCTAGCGGGAGAGCGACCAGGTTACAGTTCTTC. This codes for CASSPPSGRATRLQFF.

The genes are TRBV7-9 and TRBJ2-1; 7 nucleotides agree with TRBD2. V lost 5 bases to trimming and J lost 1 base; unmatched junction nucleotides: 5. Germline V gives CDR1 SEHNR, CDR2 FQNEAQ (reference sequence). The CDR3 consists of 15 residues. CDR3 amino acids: CASSNPSGSYNEQFF. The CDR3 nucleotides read TGTGCCAGCAGCAATCCTAGCGGATCCTACAATGAGCAGTTCTTC. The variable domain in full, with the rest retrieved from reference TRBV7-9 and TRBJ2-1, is DTGVSQNPRHKITKRGQNVTFRCDPISEHNRLYWYRQTLGQGPEFLTYFQNEAQLEKSRLLSDRFSAERPKGSFSTLEIQRTEQGDSAMYLCASSNPSGSYNEQFFGPGTRLTVL.

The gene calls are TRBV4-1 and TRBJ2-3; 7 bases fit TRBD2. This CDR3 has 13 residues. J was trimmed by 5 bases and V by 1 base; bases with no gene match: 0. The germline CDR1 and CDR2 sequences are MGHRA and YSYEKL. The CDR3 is CASSQGGGDTQYF. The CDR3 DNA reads TGCGCCAGCAGCCAAGGGGGGGGAGATACGCAGTATTTT.

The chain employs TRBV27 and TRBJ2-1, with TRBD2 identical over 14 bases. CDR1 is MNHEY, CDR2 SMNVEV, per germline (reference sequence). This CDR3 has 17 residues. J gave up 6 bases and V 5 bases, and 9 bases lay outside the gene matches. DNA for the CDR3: TGTGCCAGCAGTCACGGGACTAGCGGGAGTCACGCCAATGAGCAGTTCTTC. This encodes CASSHGTSGSHANEQFF.

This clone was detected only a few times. The CDR3 DNA sequence: TGCGCCAGCAGGACAAGGGGGGGGAATGAGCAGTTCTTC. Protein: CASRTRGGNEQFF. The chain is built from TRBV10-2 and TRBJ2-1; D possibly corresponds to TRBD2 (7 bases). V was clipped by 6 bases and J by 7 bases, with 13 bases between them. The germline gives CDR1 WSHSY, CDR2 SAAADI. The CDR3 spans 13 residues.

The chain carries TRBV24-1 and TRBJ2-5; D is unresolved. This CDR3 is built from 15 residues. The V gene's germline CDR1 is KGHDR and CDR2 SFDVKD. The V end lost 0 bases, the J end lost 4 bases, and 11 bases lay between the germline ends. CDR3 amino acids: CATSDLTKAGETQYF. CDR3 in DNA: TGTGCCACCAGTGATTTGACGAAGGCAGGAGAGACCCAGTACTTC.

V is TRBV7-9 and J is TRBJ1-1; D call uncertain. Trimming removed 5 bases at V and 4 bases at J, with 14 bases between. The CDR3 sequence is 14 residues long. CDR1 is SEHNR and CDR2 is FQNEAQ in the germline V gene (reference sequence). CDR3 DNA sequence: TGTGCCAGCAGCCTTGGAGTATCGGGCACTGAAGCTTTCTTT. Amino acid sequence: CASSLGVSGTEAFF.

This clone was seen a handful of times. The CDR3 DNA reads TGTGCCAGCAGCTCAGGGGTAAACACCATATATTTT. As protein: CASSSGVNTIYF. The chain links TRBV7-9 to TRBJ1-3, with a weak D call TRBD1 (6 bases). V was cut by 4 bases and J by 6 bases, with 7 bases left in between. CDR3 size: 12 residues. Germline CDR1 SEHNR, CDR2 FQNEAQ (reference sequence).

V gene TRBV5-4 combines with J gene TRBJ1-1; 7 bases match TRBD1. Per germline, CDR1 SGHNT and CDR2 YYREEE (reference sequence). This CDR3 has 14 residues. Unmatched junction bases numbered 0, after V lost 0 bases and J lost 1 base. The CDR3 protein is CASSLGTGNTEAFF. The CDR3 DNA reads TGTGCCAGCAGCTTGGGGACAGGGAACACTGAAGCTTTCTTT.

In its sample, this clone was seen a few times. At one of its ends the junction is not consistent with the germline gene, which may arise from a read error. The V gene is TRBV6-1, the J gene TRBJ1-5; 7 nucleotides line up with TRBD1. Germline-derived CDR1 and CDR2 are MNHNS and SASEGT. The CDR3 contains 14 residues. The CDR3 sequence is CASRDRASNQPQHF. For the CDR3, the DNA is TGTGCCAGCCGTGACAGGGCGAGCAATCAGCCCCAGCATTTT.

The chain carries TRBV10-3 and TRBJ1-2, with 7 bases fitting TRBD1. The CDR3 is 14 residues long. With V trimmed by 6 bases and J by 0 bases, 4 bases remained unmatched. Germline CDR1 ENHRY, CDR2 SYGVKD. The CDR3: CAISSGQTNYGYTF. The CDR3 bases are TGTGCCATCAGCTCGGGACAGACTAACTATGGCTACACCTTC.

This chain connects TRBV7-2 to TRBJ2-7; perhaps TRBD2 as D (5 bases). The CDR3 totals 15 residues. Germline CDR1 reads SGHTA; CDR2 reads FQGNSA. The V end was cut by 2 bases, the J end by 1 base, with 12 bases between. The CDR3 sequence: CASSLSSERSYEQYF. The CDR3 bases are TGTGCCAGCAGCTTATCAAGCGAGCGGTCCTACGAGCAGTACTTC. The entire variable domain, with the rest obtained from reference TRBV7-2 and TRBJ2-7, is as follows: GAGVSQSPSNKVTEKGKDVELRCDPISGHTALYWYRQSLGQGLEFLIYFQGNSAPDKSGLPSDRFSAERTGGSVSTLTIQRTQQEDSAVYLCASSLSSERSYEQYFGPGTRLTVT.

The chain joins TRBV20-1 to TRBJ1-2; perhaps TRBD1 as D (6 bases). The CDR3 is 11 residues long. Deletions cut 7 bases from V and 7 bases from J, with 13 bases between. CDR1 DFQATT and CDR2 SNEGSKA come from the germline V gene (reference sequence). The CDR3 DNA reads TGCAGTGGTCCGGGGGGGGCTGGCTACACCTTC. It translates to CSGPGGAGYTF.

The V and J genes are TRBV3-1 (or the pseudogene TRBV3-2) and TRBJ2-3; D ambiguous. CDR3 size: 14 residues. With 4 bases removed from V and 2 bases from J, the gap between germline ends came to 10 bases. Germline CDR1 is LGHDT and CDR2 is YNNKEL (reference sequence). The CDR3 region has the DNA TGTGCCAGCAGCCCCTATACAGACACAGATACGCAGTATTTT. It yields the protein CASSPYTDTDTQYF.

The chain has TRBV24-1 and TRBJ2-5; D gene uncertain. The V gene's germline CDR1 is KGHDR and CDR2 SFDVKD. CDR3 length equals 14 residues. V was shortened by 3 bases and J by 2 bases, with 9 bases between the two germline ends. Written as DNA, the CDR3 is TGTGCCACCAGTGATCCGGGTCCACAAGAGACCCAGTACTTC. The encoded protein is CATSDPGPQETQYF.

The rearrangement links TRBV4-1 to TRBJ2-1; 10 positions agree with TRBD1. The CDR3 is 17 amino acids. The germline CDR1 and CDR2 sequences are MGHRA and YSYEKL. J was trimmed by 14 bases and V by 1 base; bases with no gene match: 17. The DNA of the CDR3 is TGCGCCAGCAGCCAAGGACCCCCCGGGACAGGGGAGGCTGTGGAGTTCTTC. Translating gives CASSQGPPGTGEAVEFF.

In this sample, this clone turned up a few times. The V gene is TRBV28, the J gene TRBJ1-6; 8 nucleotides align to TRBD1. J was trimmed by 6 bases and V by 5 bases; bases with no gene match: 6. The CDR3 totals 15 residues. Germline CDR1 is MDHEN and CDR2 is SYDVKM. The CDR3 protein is CASSPRTGPNSPLHF. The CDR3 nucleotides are TGTGCCAGCAGTCCACGGACAGGGCCTAATTCACCCCTCCACTTT.